Reported below is one TCR beta chain. Trimming left V 0 bases short and J 6 bases short, with 10 bases between. The V gene's germline CDR1 is SGHRS and CDR2 YFSETQ. This CDR3 spans 13 amino acids. The sample belongs to a study of blood T cell repertoires in COVID-19. Study-wide context: Nucleic acid was either cDNA or gDNA, and it came from T cells, B-cell-depleted T cells, or PBMCs.

In the authors' workflow: Amplification from reference gene primers served as the basis for estimated nucleated cell counts. Using immunoSEQ multiplex PCR, the repertoire was profiled, and TCRdb retains in-frame clones only, with some absent. V and J calls and clone size are copied from that table; D and trimming were computed from the DNA. Of tens of thousands of clones in the sample, 80% to 85% were seen once. The chain employs TRBV5-1 and TRBJ2-7, with a possible D match to TRBD1 (5 bases). The clonotype originates from a woman aged 55-70 years with acute or convalescent COVID-19. Sequenced input: peripheral blood. DNA for the CDR3: TGCGCCAGCAGCTTGGTCCAGGACACCGAGCAGTACTTC. This encodes CASSLVQDTEQYF.